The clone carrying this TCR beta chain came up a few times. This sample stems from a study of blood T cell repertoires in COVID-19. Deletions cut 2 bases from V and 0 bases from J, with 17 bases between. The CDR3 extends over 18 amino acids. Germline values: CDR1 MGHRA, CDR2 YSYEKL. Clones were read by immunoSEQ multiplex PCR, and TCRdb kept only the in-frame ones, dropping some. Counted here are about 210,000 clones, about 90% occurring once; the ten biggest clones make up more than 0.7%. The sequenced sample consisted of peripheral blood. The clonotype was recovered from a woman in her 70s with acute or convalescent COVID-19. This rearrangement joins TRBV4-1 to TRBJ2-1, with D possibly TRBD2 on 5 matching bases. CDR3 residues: CASSQNLALSSSYNEQFF. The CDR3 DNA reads TGCGCCAGCAGCCAAAACCTAGCACTCTCAAGCTCCTACAATGAGCAGTTCTTC.